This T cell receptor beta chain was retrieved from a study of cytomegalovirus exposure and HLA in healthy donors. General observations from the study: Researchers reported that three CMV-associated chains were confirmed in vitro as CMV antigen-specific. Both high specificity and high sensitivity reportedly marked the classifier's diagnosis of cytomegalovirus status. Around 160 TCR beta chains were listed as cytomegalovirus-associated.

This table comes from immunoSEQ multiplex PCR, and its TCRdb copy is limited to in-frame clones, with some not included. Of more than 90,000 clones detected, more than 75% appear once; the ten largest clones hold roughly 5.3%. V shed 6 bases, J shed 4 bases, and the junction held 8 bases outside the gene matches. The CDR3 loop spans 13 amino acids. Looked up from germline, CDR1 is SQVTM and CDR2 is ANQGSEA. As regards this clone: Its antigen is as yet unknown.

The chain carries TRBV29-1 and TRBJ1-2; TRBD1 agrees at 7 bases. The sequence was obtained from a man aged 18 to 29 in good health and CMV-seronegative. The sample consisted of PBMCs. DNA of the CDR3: TGCAGCGTCGGGACGGGACAGAGCTATGGCTACACCTTC. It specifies CSVGTGQSYGYTF.